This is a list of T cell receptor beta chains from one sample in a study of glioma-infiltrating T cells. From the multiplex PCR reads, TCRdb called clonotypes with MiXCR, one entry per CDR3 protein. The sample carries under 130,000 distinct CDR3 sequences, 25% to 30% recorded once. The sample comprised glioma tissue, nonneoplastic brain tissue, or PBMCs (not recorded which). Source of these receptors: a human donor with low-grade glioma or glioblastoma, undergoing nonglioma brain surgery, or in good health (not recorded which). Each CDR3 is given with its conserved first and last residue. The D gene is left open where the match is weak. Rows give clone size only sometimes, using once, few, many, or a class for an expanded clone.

CASSFTSGDKQYF,TGTGCCAGCAGCTTCACTAGCGGAGATAAGCAGTATTTT,TRBD2,TRBJ2-3,TRBV7-2,-
CASSSDKGTQYF,TGTGCCAGCAGCTCGGATAAAGGGACCCAGTACTTC,-,TRBJ2-5,TRBV7-6,many
CSVALRAGQPQHF,TGCAGCGTGGCTCTTCGGGCGGGTCAGCCCCAGCATTTT,-,TRBJ1-5,TRBV29-1,-
CASSHRLVSYNEQFF,TGTGCCAGCAGCCACCGACTCGTCTCCTACAATGAGCAGTTCTTC,-,TRBJ2-1,TRBV3-1,few
CASRRTAYYGYTF,TGTGCCAGCAGAAGGACAGCCTACTATGGCTACACCTTC,-,TRBJ1-2,TRBV6-1,many
CSTPGQGVGELFF,TGCAGCACACCGGGACAGGGGGTCGGGGAGCTGTTTTTT,TRBD1,TRBJ2-2,TRBV29-1,-
CASSSPVLNQPQHF,TGTGCCAGCAGTTCACCCGTCCTCAATCAGCCCCAGCATTTT,-,TRBJ1-5,TRBV12-3/TRBV12-4,-
CSGGGGDTEAFF,TGCAGCGGTGGGGGGGGGGACACTGAAGCTTTCTTT,-,TRBJ1-1,TRBV29-1,few
CASGNSYTEAFF,TGTGCCAGCGGTAACAGCTACACTGAAGCTTTCTTT,-,TRBJ1-1,TRBV25-1,-
CAWSLGVQPQHF,TGTGCCTGGAGTCTGGGGGTACAGCCCCAGCATTTT,-,TRBJ1-5,TRBV28,-
CASSYVAVENEQYF,TGTGCCAGCAGTTACGTTGCAGTTGAGAACGAGCAGTACTTC,-,TRBJ2-7,TRBV6-2/TRBV6-3,many
CASSQGQGGYTEAFF,TGCGCCAGCAGCCAAGGACAGGGGGGGTACACTGAAGCTTTCTTT,TRBD1,TRBJ1-1,TRBV4-1,-
CASSQAEAGDSNQPQHF,TGTGCCAGCAGCCAAGCAGAGGCAGGGGATAGCAATCAGCCCCAGCATTTT,-,TRBJ1-5,TRBV4-2,-
CASSTRDRGRTNEKLFF,TGTGCCAGCAGTACCCGGGACAGGGGGCGTACTAATGAAAAACTGTTTTTT,TRBD1,TRBJ1-4,TRBV27,-
CSARVDGNTEAFF,TGCAGTGCTAGAGTGGACGGGAACACTGAAGCTTTCTTT,-,TRBJ1-1,TRBV20-1,many
CASSPRDTALNTEAFF,TGTGCCAGCAGCCCGAGGGACACCGCGTTAAACACTGAAGCTTTCTTT,-,TRBJ1-1,TRBV7-9,many
CASTSEGQGAYGYTF,TGTGCCAGTACCTCTGAAGGACAGGGTGCCTATGGCTACACCTTC,TRBD1,TRBJ1-2,TRBV19,-
CASSDDPQETQYF,TGTGCCAGCAGCGACGACCCACAAGAGACCCAGTACTTC,-,TRBJ2-5,TRBV3-1,few
CASISPPYPGQGATNEKLFF,TGTGCCAGCATTAGCCCCCCCTATCCGGGACAGGGTGCAACTAATGAAAAACTGTTTTTT,TRBD1,TRBJ1-4,TRBV25-1,few
CASSHPGGTGDFYGYTF,TGTGCCAGCAGCCATCCGGGGGGGACAGGAGATTTCTATGGATACACCTTC,TRBD1,TRBJ1-2,TRBV4-2,once
CSAREERGLYEQHF,TGCAGTGCTAGAGAGGAGAGGGGGCTTTACGAGCAGCACTTC,TRBD1,TRBJ2-5,TRBV20-1,once
CASSGTGSSYNEQFF,TGTGCCAGCAGTGGAACAGGTAGCTCCTACAATGAGCAGTTCTTC,-,TRBJ2-1,TRBV6-1,many
CSARRTGGTEAFF,TGCAGTGCTAGAAGGACAGGGGGCACTGAAGCTTTCTTT,TRBD1,TRBJ1-1,TRBV20-1,many
CSARSTGQEYSNQPQHF,TGCAGTGCTAGGTCGACGGGACAGGAATATAGCAATCAGCCCCAGCATTTT,TRBD1,TRBJ1-5,TRBV20-1,many
CASSYLGGGRETQYF,TGTGCCAGCAGTTACCTTGGCGGGGGGAGAGAGACCCAGTACTTC,TRBD2,TRBJ2-5,TRBV6-2/TRBV6-3,many
CASSDWSRTYEQYF,TGTGCCAGCAGTGATTGGAGTCGGACCTACGAGCAGTACTTC,-,TRBJ2-7,TRBV2,many
CASSSPSMNTEAFF,TGTGCCAGCAGCTCCCCGTCCATGAACACTGAAGCTTTCTTT,-,TRBJ1-1,TRBV7-2,many
CASSGLAGLEQYF,TGCGCCAGCAGCGGACTAGCGGGTTTGGAGCAGTACTTC,TRBD2,TRBJ2-7,TRBV5-1,many